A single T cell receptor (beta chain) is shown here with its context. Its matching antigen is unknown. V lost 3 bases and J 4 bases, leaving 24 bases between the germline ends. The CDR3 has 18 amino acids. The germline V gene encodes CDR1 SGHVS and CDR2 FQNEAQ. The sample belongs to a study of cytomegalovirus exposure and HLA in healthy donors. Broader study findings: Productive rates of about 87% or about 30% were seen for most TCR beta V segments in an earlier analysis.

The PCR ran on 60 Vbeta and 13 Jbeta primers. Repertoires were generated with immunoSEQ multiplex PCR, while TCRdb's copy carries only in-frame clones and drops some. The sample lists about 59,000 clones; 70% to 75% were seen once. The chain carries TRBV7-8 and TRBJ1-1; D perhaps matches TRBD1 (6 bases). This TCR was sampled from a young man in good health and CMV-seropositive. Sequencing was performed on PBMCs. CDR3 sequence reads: CASSFRGAWTATGTEAFF. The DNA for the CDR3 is TGTGCCAGCAGCTTTCGAGGGGCATGGACAGCAACGGGCACTGAAGCTTTCTTT.